Presented here are 8 T cell receptor beta chains from one specimen sequenced in a study of cytomegalovirus exposure and HLA in healthy donors. The primer mix had 60 Vbeta and 13 Jbeta primers. Assay used: immunoSEQ multiplex PCR; TCRdb lists only in-frame clones, some missing. The table includes about 100,000 clones, roughly 77% detected once. The sample comprised PBMCs. These receptors came from a woman between 50 and 59 years old in good health and CMV-seropositive.

This chain links TRBV10-3 with TRBJ2-3, with TRBD2 matching 8 bases. Germline-derived CDR1 and CDR2 are ENHRY and SYGVKD. With V trimmed by 10 bases and J by 1 base, 13 bases remained unmatched. The CDR3 contains 16 residues. In DNA form, the CDR3 reads TGTGCCACCCGTGCCCAAGCGGGAGAAGGCACAGATACGCAGTATTTT. It encodes CATRAQAGEGTDTQYF.

V and J are TRBV7-3 and TRBJ1-1; 7 positions agree with TRBD1. Germline CDR1 is SGHTA and CDR2 is FQGTGA. The CDR3 has 15 amino acids. J lost 0 bases, V lost 0 bases, and 1 base had no gene match. CDR3 nucleotides: TGTGCCAGCAGCTTAACCAGGGGGATGAACACTGAAGCTTTCTTT. Translated: CASSLTRGMNTEAFF.

V and J are TRBV10-3 and TRBJ2-7; 7 bases are a match to TRBD2. The trim removed 4 bases at V and 7 bases at J, leaving 10 bases unmatched. CDR1 ENHRY and CDR2 SYGVKD come from the germline V gene. CDR3 length: 14 amino acids. The CDR3: CAISGGGQDLEQYF. The CDR3 bases are TGTGCCATCAGTGGGGGGGGTCAGGATCTTGAGCAGTACTTC.

The chain combines TRBV6-1 with TRBJ2-7; 10 bases map to TRBD1. The CDR3 contains 17 residues. Germline V gene sequence: CDR1 MNHNS, CDR2 SASEGT. The trim removed 1 base at V and 0 bases at J, leaving 6 bases unmatched. The CDR3 spells CASSEVTGGLLSYEQYF. The CDR3 nucleotides are TGTGCCAGCAGTGAAGTGACAGGGGGCTTACTCTCCTACGAGCAGTACTTC.

The V gene is TRBV23-1, the J gene TRBJ1-4; no clear D. TRBV23-1 is assigned to the ORF class and has an uncertain function. Trimming stripped 6 bases from V and 5 bases from J, with 13 bases between. The CDR3 spans 14 residues. As DNA, the CDR3 is TGCGCCAGCAGGAGGGAGGCGAGGAATGAAAAACTGTTTTTT. Translation gives CASRREARNEKLFF.

The CDR3 DNA reads as TGTGCCATCAGTGAGGGCAGGATCTATGGCTACACCTTC. Its translation is CAISEGRIYGYTF. The V gene is TRBV10-3, the J gene TRBJ1-2, with D unresolved. This CDR3 has 13 residues. From germline, CDR1 is ENHRY and CDR2 SYGVKD. The V end lost 2 bases, the J end lost 4 bases, and 8 bases lay between the germline ends.

The chain has TRBV5-4 and TRBJ2-5, with 8 bases matching TRBD2. This CDR3 region has 13 residues. With V trimmed by 2 bases and J by 4 bases, 1 base remained unmatched. In germline, CDR1 is SGHNT, CDR2 YYREEE (reference sequence). Here the CDR3 DNA reads TGTGCCAGCAGCTTTGGACTAGCAGAGACCCAGTACTTC. It codes for CASSFGLAETQYF. The full variable domain, with the rest looked up from reference TRBV5-4 and TRBJ2-5, is ETGVTQSPTHLIKTRGQQVTLRCSSQSGHNTVSWYQQALGQGPQFIFQYYREEENGRGNFPPRFSGLQFPNYSSELNVNALELDDSALYLCASSFGLAETQYFGPGTRLLVL.

This chain links TRBV5-1 with TRBJ2-2; unclear D gene. This CDR3 is 15 amino acids long. Germline-derived CDR1 and CDR2 are SGHRS and YFSETQ. Trimming stripped 0 bases from V and 4 bases from J, with 10 bases between. CDR3 loop: CASSLATTGTGELFF. The CDR3 coding sequence is TGCGCCAGCAGCTTGGCGACGACGGGCACCGGGGAGCTGTTTTTT.